A single sample gave rise to the 32 T cell receptor beta chains below, sequenced in a study of sequential checkpoint blockade in melanoma. Treatment denoted: randomized to nivolumab then ipilimumab (arm A) or the reverse (arm B). Here immunoSEQ multiplex PCR was the method, and the copy in TCRdb shows in-frame clones only, minus some. The sample lists 1,500 to 2,500 clones; around 20% were seen once. The sequencing used tumor tissue (inferred from file names), collected from a patient given nivolumab and ipilimumab in sequence. Every receptor here comes from a human donor with melanoma.

This clone showed up just a few times. V is TRBV6-8 and J is TRBJ2-3, with D hard to call. V was pared by 6 bases and J by 2 bases, with 18 bases between. This CDR3 has 16 residues. Germline CDR1 reads MNHGY; CDR2 reads SAAAGT. CDR3 nucleotide sequence: TGTGCCAGCAGCTCGGTCGGTGGACGACTCACAGATACGCAGTATTTT. Amino acid sequence: CASSSVGGRLTDTQYF.

By sample fraction, this clone is medium-sized. The chain uses TRBV11-3 and TRBJ1-4, with TRBD1 identical over 9 bases. The CDR3 runs 17 residues. V gave up 5 bases and J gave up 0 bases; unmatched junction bases: 7. Looked up from germline, CDR1 is SGHNT and CDR2 is YENEEA. The CDR3 protein is CASSLGDREPTNEKLFF. The CDR3 DNA sequence: TGTGCCAGCAGCCTCGGGGACAGGGAGCCAACTAATGAAAAACTGTTTTTT.

This rearrangement joins TRBV6-8 to TRBJ2-7, with unresolved D. Trimming stripped 10 bases from V and 4 bases from J, with 14 bases between. The CDR3 contains 12 residues. The germline gives CDR1 MNHGY, CDR2 SAAAGT. The CDR3 region has the DNA TGTGCCATCAGCACGAGAGAGTACGAGCAGTACTTC. This translates into CAISTREYEQYF.

Relative to its sample, this clone is medium-sized (0.01 to 0.1%). The chain employs TRBV11-3 and TRBJ1-6; 10 bases agree with TRBD1. V dropped 4 bases and J dropped 10; count of bases not matched to a gene: 4. The V gene's germline CDR1 is SGHNT and CDR2 YENEEA. The CDR3 covers 14 residues. The DNA for the CDR3 is TGTGCCAGCAGCTATGGGACAGGGGAATCACCCCTCCACTTT. Its translation: CASSYGTGESPLHF.

This clone was picked up a small number of times. The rearrangement joins TRBV9 to TRBJ2-2, with 8 positions matching TRBD1. Germline CDR1 reads SGDLS; CDR2 reads YYNGEE. This CDR3 has 15 amino acids. V shed 3 bases and J 7 bases; nucleotides not matched to a gene: 8. Here the CDR3 reads CASSAFQGASGELFF. Here the CDR3 DNA reads TGTGCCAGCAGCGCCTTCCAGGGGGCGAGCGGGGAGCTGTTTTTT.

This clone was seen a few times. The V call is TRBV6-7, the J call TRBJ1-2; unclear D gene. TRBV6-7 is given ORF status, its function remaining uncertain. The CDR3 is 11 residues long. In nucleotides, the CDR3 is TGTGCTGCCATGGCCGGAAGCCGCTACACCTTC. This sequence encodes CAAMAGSRYTF.

The chain uses TRBV6-8 and TRBJ2-3; D remains ambiguous. The CDR3 contains 12 residues. V shed 9 bases and J shed 1 base, with 8 bases lying between them. Germline CDR1 MNHGY, CDR2 SAAAGT. CDR3 sequence reads: CASHHGTDTQYF. The CDR3 bases are TGTGCCAGTCATCACGGCACAGATACGCAGTATTTT.

V usage is TRBV18 and J usage is TRBJ2-6, with D uncertain. The CDR3 spans 16 residues. Per germline, CDR1 KGHSH and CDR2 LQKENI. The V end was cut by 0 bases, the J end by 2 bases, with 8 bases between. The CDR3 sequence is CASSPPSGPGANVLTF. In DNA, the CDR3 is TGTGCCAGCTCACCACCATCAGGACCTGGGGCCAACGTCCTGACTTTC.

This clone was seen only a few times. In DNA form, the CDR3 reads TGCGCCAGCAGCTTGGGACAGGGGGAAAAACTGTTTTTT. Protein: CASSLGQGEKLFF. The chain joins TRBV23-1 to TRBJ1-4; 10 positions match TRBD1. TRBV23-1 is flagged as an ORF with uncertain function. CDR3 size: 13 residues. With V trimmed by 6 bases and J by 8 bases, 3 bases remained unmatched.

V usage is TRBV5-1 and J usage is TRBJ1-3; 7 bases line up with TRBD1. The germline CDR1 and CDR2 sequences are SGHRS and YFSETQ. The CDR3 has 15 residues. Losses at the gene ends were 4 bases for V and 2 bases for J; bases not matched to a gene: 6. The DNA for the CDR3 is TGCGCCAGCAGCAAGGGACAGCCGGCTGGAAACACCATATATTTT. It specifies CASSKGQPAGNTIYF.

This clone qualifies as medium-sized. The chain employs TRBV11-3 and TRBJ2-7; D uncertain. The germline V gene has CDR1 SGHNT and CDR2 YENEEA. The V end was cut by 4 bases, the J end by 2 bases, with 12 bases between. The CDR3 consists of 14 residues. The CDR3 reads CASSSSTGPYEQYF. The DNA for the CDR3 is TGTGCCAGCAGCTCGTCAACCGGGCCCTACGAGCAGTACTTC.

Judged by abundance, this clone is medium-sized. The chain links TRBV12-5 to TRBJ1-1; perhaps TRBD1 as D (5 bases). The CDR3 consists of 13 residues. CDR1 is LGHNT, CDR2 FRNRAP, per germline. The CDR3 DNA reads as TGTGCCAGCACCTGGGGGGGGGTCACTGAAGCTTTCTTT. It specifies CASTWGGVTEAFF.

In its sample, this clone ranks as medium-sized. The gene calls are TRBV6-8 and TRBJ1-6, with D possibly TRBD1 on 5 matching bases. The CDR3 extends over 15 amino acids. Deletions cut 6 bases from V and 5 bases from J, with 14 bases between. In germline, CDR1 is MNHGY, CDR2 SAAAGT. CDR3 sequence: CASRLKGGDNSPLHF. In DNA, the CDR3 is TGTGCCAGCAGATTAAAGGGAGGGGATAATTCACCCCTCCACTTT.

Within the sample, this clone is medium-sized. The V call is TRBV6-8, the J call TRBJ2-1; TRBD2 is a possible D gene (6 bases). The germline CDR1 and CDR2 sequences are MNHGY and SAAAGT. V lost 6 bases to trimming and J lost 4 bases, with 16 bases between them. The CDR3 runs to 15 residues. As DNA, the CDR3 is TGTGCCAGCAGCTTGGGGGGAGCGGAGTACAATGAGCAGTTCTTC. This codes for CASSLGGAEYNEQFF.

The chain employs TRBV19 and TRBJ1-5; weak D call: TRBD1 (5 bases). Trimming removed 9 bases from V and 1 base from J, with 19 bases in between. The germline gives CDR1 LNHDA, CDR2 SQIVND (reference sequence). The CDR3 runs to 16 residues. The CDR3 region is CASTVFGGISNQPQHF. The CDR3, as DNA: TGTGCCAGCACCGTCTTCGGGGGGATAAGCAATCAGCCCCAGCATTTT.

The chain combines TRBV19 with TRBJ2-2, with TRBD1 identical over 9 bases. CDR1 and CDR2 from the germline V gene are LNHDA and SQIVND (reference sequence). The CDR3 is 12 amino acids. Trimming at V came to 7 bases and at J to 8 bases, leaving 2 bases not matched to a gene. CDR3 nucleotide sequence: TGTGCCAGTACACAGGGGGCTGGGGAGCTGTTTTTT. Translation: CASTQGAGELFF.

This rearrangement joins TRBV28 to TRBJ1-4, with a weak D call TRBD1 (5 bases). This CDR3 contains 14 residues. V lost 7 bases to trimming and J lost 14 bases, with 23 bases between them. Germline-derived CDR1 and CDR2 are MDHEN and SYDVKM. The chain's CDR3 is CASTLNPEAGRLFF. Written as DNA, the CDR3 is TGTGCCAGCACCTTAAACCCCGAGGCAGGGCGGCTGTTTTTT.

This clone is medium-sized. J is TRBJ2-7 and V is TRBV11-3; 8 bases are a match to TRBD1. The J segment lost 0 bases and the V segment lost 4 bases, leaving 2 bases of the junction unmatched. The CDR3 covers 14 residues. Germline lookup yields CDR1 SGHNT and CDR2 YENEEA. The CDR3 region has the DNA TGTGCCAGCAGCTCCACAGGGGGCTCCTACGAGCAGTACTTC. It yields the protein CASSSTGGSYEQYF.

This clone came up a few times. The chain has TRBV28 and TRBJ2-7; D is ambiguous. Germline V gene sequence: CDR1 MDHEN, CDR2 SYDVKM. The V gene lost 4 bases and the J gene lost 0 bases, with 7 bases spanning the gap. The length of the CDR3 is 13 residues. Here the CDR3 reads CASSSGSSYEQYF. The DNA of the CDR3 is TGTGCCAGCAGTTCGGGTAGCTCCTACGAGCAGTACTTC.

This clone rates as medium-sized. This chain joins TRBV9 and TRBJ2-7, with D perhaps TRBD2 (5 bases). The CDR3 spans 14 residues. Trimming cost V 4 bases and J 6 bases, with 17 bases left between them. CDR1 is SGDLS, CDR2 YYNGEE, per germline. CDR3 bases: TGTGCCAGCAGCCCCTACCGGGCGGGTGGCGAGCAGTACTTC. Translated, it gives CASSPYRAGGEQYF.

The chain combines TRBV14 with TRBJ2-7; D gene ambiguous. The CDR3 covers 13 residues. The germline V gene encodes CDR1 SGHDN and CDR2 FVKESK. Trimming cost V 1 base and J 0 bases, with 4 bases left between them. The DNA for the CDR3 is TGTGCCAGCAGCCAAGGCATCTCCTACGAGCAGTACTTC. Amino acids: CASSQGISYEQYF.

The chain carries TRBV30 and TRBJ2-7; the D is unclear. This CDR3 region has 13 residues. CDR1 and CDR2 from the germline V gene are GTSNPN and SVGIG (reference sequence). V lost 1 base, J lost 2 bases, and 9 bases lay in between. CDR3 sequence reads: CAWSEVPPYEQYF. The CDR3 DNA is TGTGCCTGGAGTGAGGTTCCTCCCTACGAGCAGTACTTC.

This clone turned up a few times. The CDR3 loop reads CASSPLQPTNYGYTF. The DNA for the CDR3 is TGTGCCAGCAGCCCCTTGCAGCCTACTAACTATGGCTACACCTTC. The gene calls are TRBV11-3 and TRBJ1-2; D not resolved. Germline CDR1 is SGHNT and CDR2 is YENEEA. V was cut by 5 bases and J by 0 bases, with 13 bases left in between. This CDR3 region has 15 residues.

By share, this clone counts as large (0.1 to 1%). The rearrangement uses TRBV14 and TRBJ2-1; D perhaps matches TRBD1 (6 bases). The CDR3 spans 17 residues. V was trimmed by 3 bases and J by 6 bases, leaving 21 bases between them. Germline values: CDR1 SGHDN, CDR2 FVKESK. In DNA, the CDR3 is TGTGCCAGCAGCCACACCTTGGGGGCCCCCTTCCTCAATGAGCAGTTCTTC. Its translation is CASSHTLGAPFLNEQFF.

The rearrangement links TRBV5-1 to TRBJ1-4; D gene unclear. The length of the CDR3 is 14 residues. V dropped 2 bases and J dropped 3 bases, with 8 bases sitting between them. The germline V gene encodes CDR1 SGHRS and CDR2 YFSETQ. CDR3 DNA sequence: TGCGCCAGCAGCTTCTGGGGATCTAATGAAAAACTGTTTTTT. Its translation: CASSFWGSNEKLFF.

The rearrangement links TRBV30 to TRBJ2-5; D perhaps matches TRBD1 (7 bases). The CDR3 extends over 15 amino acids. The germline V gene has CDR1 GTSNPN and CDR2 SVGIG (reference sequence). The V end was cut by 2 bases, the J end by 4 bases, with 17 bases between. In nucleotides, the CDR3 is TGTGCCTGGAGTCGTCGGGGCAGGGGGGTAGAGACCCAGTACTTC. This codes for CAWSRRGRGVETQYF.

The chain employs TRBV19 and TRBJ1-3; D not resolved. The CDR3 extends over 17 amino acids. Trimming left V 9 bases short and J 0 bases short, with 21 bases between. CDR1 is LNHDA and CDR2 is SQIVND in the germline V gene (reference sequence). CDR3 residues: CASPLTPTRASGNTIYF. DNA of the CDR3: TGTGCCAGCCCCTTAACCCCTACCAGAGCCTCTGGAAACACCATATATTTT.

This clone was found a few times. The CDR3 DNA is TGTGCCTGGAGTAGGGGGGCCTCCTATAATTCACCCCTCCACTTT. This encodes CAWSRGASYNSPLHF. The gene calls are TRBV30 and TRBJ1-6; a weak D match, TRBD1 (6 bases). The CDR3 length is 15 residues. Germline V gene lookup returns CDR1 GTSNPN and CDR2 SVGIG (reference sequence). Trimming pared 2 bases from V and 0 bases from J, leaving 8 bases between.

The gene calls are TRBV19 and TRBJ1-2; weak D call: TRBD1 (5 bases). Germline V lookup: CDR1 LNHDA, CDR2 SQIVND (reference sequence). The CDR3 has 15 amino acids. With 3 bases removed from V and 2 bases from J, the gap between germline ends came to 13 bases. CDR3 DNA sequence: TGTGCCAGTAGTATTGCCGCGACAGCGAACTATGGCTACACCTTC. This codes for CASSIAATANYGYTF.

The chain is built from TRBV28 and TRBJ2-1; 8 nucleotides match TRBD1. CDR3 length: 15 residues. V trimming: 5 bases; J trimming: 2 bases; junction bases outside the gene matches: 5. The germline V gene encodes CDR1 MDHEN and CDR2 SYDVKM. CDR3 region: CASSPGQGPYNEQFF. DNA of the CDR3: TGTGCCAGCAGTCCCGGACAGGGCCCCTACAATGAGCAGTTCTTC. Together with reference TRBV28 and TRBJ2-1, the CDR3 gives the full variable domain: DVKVTQSSRYLVKRTGEKVFLECVQDMDHENMFWYRQDPGLGLRLIYFSYDVKMKEKGDIPEGYSVSREKKERFSLILESASTNQTSMYLCASSPGQGPYNEQFFGPGTRLTVL.

In its sample, this clone was seen a few times. The rearrangement uses TRBV19 and TRBJ2-1; D is ambiguous. This CDR3 region has 16 residues. V lost 1 base, J lost 7 bases, and 17 bases lay in between. CDR1 and CDR2 from the germline V gene are LNHDA and SQIVND (reference sequence). The CDR3 here is CASSIGAPWTENEQFF. The CDR3 DNA follows: TGTGCCAGTAGTATAGGGGCCCCTTGGACGGAAAATGAGCAGTTCTTC. The full variable domain, rest sourced from reference TRBV19 and TRBJ2-1, is DGGITQSPKYLFRKEGQNVTLSCEQNLNHDAMYWYRQDPGQGLRLIYYSQIVNDFQKGDIAEGYSVSREKKESFPLTVTSAQKNPTAFYLCASSIGAPWTENEQFFGPGTRLTVL.

This clone is medium-sized in the sample. CDR3 residues: CASSLFLAGAYNEQFF. CDR3 DNA: TGTGCCAGCAGCTTATTCCTAGCGGGGGCTTACAATGAGCAGTTCTTC. V usage is TRBV11-3 and J usage is TRBJ2-1; TRBD2 aligns across 10 bases. CDR3 length equals 16 residues. The junction had 5 bases not matched to a gene; V was cut back by 2 bases and J by 4 bases. Germline V gene data show CDR1 as SGHNT and CDR2 as YENEEA. Using reference TRBV11-3 and TRBJ2-1 for the parts outside the CDR3, the full variable domain is EAGVVQSPRYKIIEKKQPVAFWCNPISGHNTLYWYLQNLGQGPELLIRYENEEAVDDSQLPKDRFSAERLKGVDSTLKIQPAELGDSAVYLCASSLFLAGAYNEQFFGPGTRLTVL.